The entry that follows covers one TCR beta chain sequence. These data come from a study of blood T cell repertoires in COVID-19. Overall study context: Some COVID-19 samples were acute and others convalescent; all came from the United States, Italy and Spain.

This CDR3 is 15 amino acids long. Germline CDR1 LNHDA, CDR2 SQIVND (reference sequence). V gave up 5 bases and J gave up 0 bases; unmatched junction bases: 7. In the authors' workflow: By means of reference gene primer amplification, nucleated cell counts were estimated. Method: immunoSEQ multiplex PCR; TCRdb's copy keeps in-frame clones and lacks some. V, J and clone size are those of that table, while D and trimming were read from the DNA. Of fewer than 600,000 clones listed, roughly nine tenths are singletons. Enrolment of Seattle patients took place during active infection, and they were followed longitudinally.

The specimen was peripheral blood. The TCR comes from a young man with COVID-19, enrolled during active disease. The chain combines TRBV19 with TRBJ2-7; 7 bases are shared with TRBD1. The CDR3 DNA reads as TGTGCCAGTAGTCCGCGACAGGGTAACTCCTACGAGCAGTACTTC. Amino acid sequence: CASSPRQGNSYEQYF.